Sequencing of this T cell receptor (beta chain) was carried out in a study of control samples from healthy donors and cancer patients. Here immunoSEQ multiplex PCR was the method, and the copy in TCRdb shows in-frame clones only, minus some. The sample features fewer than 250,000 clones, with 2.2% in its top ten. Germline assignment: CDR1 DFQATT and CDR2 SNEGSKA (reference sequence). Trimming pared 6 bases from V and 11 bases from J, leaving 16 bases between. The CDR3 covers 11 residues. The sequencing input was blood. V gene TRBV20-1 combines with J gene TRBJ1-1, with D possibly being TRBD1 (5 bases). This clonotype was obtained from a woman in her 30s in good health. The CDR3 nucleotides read TGCAGTGCCATTAGGGTGTGGGACGCTTTCTTT. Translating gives CSAIRVWDAFF.